The source of this TCR beta chain is a study of blood T cell repertoires in COVID-19. Authors' data handling: It was from reference gene primer amplification that nucleated cell counts were estimated. Here immunoSEQ multiplex PCR was the method, and the copy in TCRdb shows in-frame clones only, minus some. V, J and clone size derive from that table, while D and trimming were established from the DNA sequence. The repertoire holds 35,000 to 50,000 clones, under 85% seen once, with 12% in the top ten. The TCR was taken from a human donor in a cohort sampled during active COVID-19. The specimen sequenced was peripheral blood.

This CDR3 reads CASSHGGAHNEQFF. The CDR3 DNA sequence: TGTGCCAGCAGCCATGGGGGGGCCCACAATGAGCAGTTCTTC. The V and J genes are TRBV5-6 and TRBJ2-1; the D gene is possibly TRBD2 (7 bases). Germline CDR1 and CDR2: SGHDT and YYEEEE. Trimming left V 4 bases short and J 5 bases short, with 13 bases between. This CDR3 is built from 14 residues.